These 28 T cell receptor beta chains were sequenced from one sample in a study of vaccination effects on CD4 cells after COVID-19. These TCRs' antigens remain unknown. Clones were read by immunoSEQ multiplex PCR, and TCRdb kept only the in-frame ones, dropping some. The data show 25,000 to 35,000 clones, with roughly 81% seen just once and 15% held by the top ten. Upon completion of around 9 days in culture, CD4+ T cells were isolated. The vaccine given was either BNT162b2 or mRNA-1273, in two doses. The sample in question was CD4+ T cells from PBMCs cultured without peptide, obtained after COVID-19 vaccination. Receptors were obtained from a human donor who received a COVID-19 vaccine.

This clone was observed a handful of times. The rearrangement links TRBV19 to TRBJ2-2; the D call may be TRBD1 or TRBD2 (10 bases each). The length of the CDR3 is 20 residues. Germline CDR1 and CDR2: LNHDA and SQIVND (reference sequence). The germline V and J ends were trimmed by 5 bases and 0 bases, with 25 bases remaining between them. Here the CDR3 reads CASSDRGHRLAGANTGELFF. DNA for the CDR3: TGTGCCAGTAGTGACAGGGGGCACCGGCTAGCGGGGGCGAACACCGGGGAGCTGTTTTTT.

This clone was recorded once. The gene calls are TRBV7-5 and TRBJ2-7; TRBD2, the table's D call, was not compared with the DNA. TRBV7-5 is shown as a pseudogene. This CDR3 has 17 residues. The CDR3 sequence: CARSLGGATSDYYEQYF. The CDR3 region has the DNA TGTGCCAGAAGCTTAGGAGGGGCGACTAGCGATTACTACGAGCAGTACTTC.

This chain connects TRBV6-5 to TRBJ2-7; 10 nucleotides line up with TRBD2. Germline loops: CDR1 MNHEY, CDR2 SVGAGI. This CDR3 contains 15 residues. V shed 6 bases and J 5 bases; nucleotides not matched to a gene: 10. Here the CDR3 DNA reads TGTGCCAGCAGCCCCCCGGGACTAGCGAAGGACGAGCAGTACTTC. Amino acid sequence: CASSPPGLAKDEQYF.

Judged by abundance, this clone is medium-sized. The rearrangement links TRBV5-6 to TRBJ2-2, with D perhaps matching TRBD1 or TRBD2 (5 bases each). Trimming pared 2 bases from V and 2 bases from J, leaving 10 bases between. The CDR3 contains 15 residues. CDR1 SGHDT and CDR2 YYEEEE come from the germline V gene. CDR3 amino acids: CASSFGGTNTGELFF. The CDR3 DNA reads as TGTGCCAGCAGCTTTGGGGGAACTAACACCGGGGAGCTGTTTTTT.

The rearrangement links TRBV6-5 to TRBJ2-2; 13 bases line up with TRBD2. Per the germline V gene, CDR1 is MNHEY and CDR2 is SVGAGI. The CDR3 is 15 amino acids. With V trimmed by 6 bases and J by 5 bases, 3 bases remained unmatched. Written as DNA, the CDR3 is TGTGCCAGCAGGCAGGGACTAGCGGGGACCGGGGAGCTGTTTTTT. This encodes CASRQGLAGTGELFF.

This clone was seen a few times. The chain uses TRBV5-6 and TRBJ2-5, with D unresolved. CDR1 and CDR2 (germline): SGHDT, YYEEEE. There are 15 residues in the CDR3. The V and J ends lost 4 bases and 1 base respectively, with 14 bases between them. The CDR3 sequence: CASSPSRGSQETQYF. The CDR3 nucleotides are TGTGCCAGCAGCCCAAGTAGAGGTAGCCAAGAGACCCAGTACTTC.

The chain employs TRBV19 and TRBJ2-1; no reliable D call. The CDR3 loop spans 12 amino acids. V lost 5 bases to trimming and J lost 7 bases, with 9 bases between them. Per germline, CDR1 LNHDA and CDR2 SQIVND (reference sequence). The CDR3 region has the DNA TGTGCCAGTAGTCGACAAGGGAATGAGCAGTTCTTC. This translates into CASSRQGNEQFF.

This clone was seen more than once but under ten times. The rearrangement links TRBV5-4 to TRBJ1-6; D remains unclear. Germline CDR1 SGHNT, CDR2 YYREEE (reference sequence). V dropped 0 bases and J dropped 13 bases, with 8 bases sitting between them. The CDR3 extends over 12 amino acids. CDR3 protein: CASSLDRRPLHF. Written as DNA, the CDR3 is TGTGCCAGCAGCTTGGATCGACGGCCCCTCCACTTT.

This clone was counted only a few times. The chain is built from TRBV4-2 and TRBJ1-6, with 9 bases identical to TRBD1. Trimming removed 1 base from V and 10 bases from J; junction bases left unmatched: 2. This CDR3 spans 14 amino acids. Germline CDR1 and CDR2: LGHNA and YNFKEQ. As DNA, the CDR3 is TGTGCCAGCAGCCAAGCGGGACAGGGCTCACCCCTCCACTTT. This sequence encodes CASSQAGQGSPLHF.

The chain uses TRBV11-3 and TRBJ2-3; D ambiguous. The V and J ends lost 5 bases and 0 bases respectively, with 15 bases between them. The CDR3 covers 16 residues. From germline, CDR1 is SGHNT and CDR2 YENEEA. The DNA of the CDR3 is TGTGCCAGCAGCCCGGGCGAATTAAGTAGCACAGATACGCAGTATTTT. Translated: CASSPGELSSTDTQYF.

The chain combines TRBV7-9 with TRBJ1-2, with D hard to call. CDR3 size: 15 residues. Per germline, CDR1 SEHNR and CDR2 FQNEAQ (reference sequence). Trimming shortened V by 1 base and J by 0 bases, and 9 bases separated the two germline ends. CDR3 nucleotide sequence: TGTGCCAGCAGCTTAGTGGAAGCTCCTAACTATGGCTACACCTTC. Protein: CASSLVEAPNYGYTF.

This chain uses TRBV5-4 with TRBJ2-3; 10 bases are a match to TRBD2. Germline V gene lookup returns CDR1 SGHNT and CDR2 YYREEE (reference sequence). The CDR3 runs 16 residues. The V and J ends lost 0 bases and 3 bases, in that order; junction bases with no gene match: 4. The CDR3 coding sequence is TGTGCCAGCAGCTTGGCGTCTAGCGGGAGTACAGATACGCAGTATTTT. It codes for CASSLASSGSTDTQYF.

CDR3 nucleotides: TGTGCCAGCAGCCAAGATCTCGACGGGGGGGCAATAGATACGCAGTATTTT. This gives the protein CASSQDLDGGAIDTQYF. V and J are TRBV4-2 and TRBJ2-3; 8 bases match TRBD2. V lost 0 bases to trimming and J lost 5 bases; unmatched junction nucleotides: 10. The CDR3 extends over 17 amino acids. Germline assignment: CDR1 LGHNA and CDR2 YNFKEQ.

The chain carries TRBV28 and TRBJ1-5, with D possibly being TRBD1 (6 bases). The CDR3 consists of 14 residues. Germline assignment: CDR1 MDHEN and CDR2 SYDVKM. V was cut by 3 bases and J by 4 bases, with 10 bases left in between. The CDR3 nucleotides read TGTGCCAGCAGTTTGGAGGGGGGAAATCAGCCCCAGCATTTT. Protein sequence: CASSLEGGNQPQHF.

The V and J genes are TRBV25-1 and TRBJ1-2; D is undetermined. The CDR3 contains 14 residues. Trimming removed 1 base at V and 3 bases at J, with 9 bases between. CDR1 is MGHDK and CDR2 is SYGVNS in the germline V gene. The DNA of the CDR3 is TGTGCCAGCAGTGAATCGGGTGTGTACTATGGCTACACCTTC. Its protein product is CASSESGVYYGYTF.

The V and J genes are TRBV10-3 and TRBJ2-3; D remains unclear. The germline V and J ends were trimmed by 8 bases and 4 bases, with 7 bases remaining between them. The CDR3 loop spans 11 amino acids. Germline CDR1 is ENHRY and CDR2 is SYGVKD. CDR3 nucleotide sequence: TGTGCCATCGGTCGGTCAGATACGCAGTATTTT. Its translation is CAIGRSDTQYF.

This clone was found a few times. The chain recombines TRBV28 with TRBJ2-7; possibly TRBD1 for D (7 bases). This CDR3 is 13 amino acids long. Germline CDR1 reads MDHEN; CDR2 reads SYDVKM. V lost 6 bases, J lost 4 bases, and 13 bases lay in between. This CDR3 reads CASREGQNYEQYF. The CDR3 nucleotides read TGTGCCAGCAGGGAGGGACAGAATTACGAGCAGTACTTC.

A remark on this clone: At one boundary the junction diverges from the germline segment, which might be a read error. The V call is TRBV7-7, the J call TRBJ2-5, with a possible D match to TRBD2 (5 bases). There are 12 residues in the CDR3. The germline V gene encodes CDR1 SSHAT and CDR2 FNYEAQ (reference sequence). For the CDR3, the DNA is TGTGCTAGCAGCCCCTCGGGGAAAACCCAGTACTTC. Protein: CASSPSGKTQYF.

This clone is judged medium-sized. The gene calls are TRBV7-8 and TRBJ1-2; a possible D gene is TRBD1 (6 bases). The germline V and J ends were trimmed by 3 bases and 1 base, with 12 bases remaining between them. The CDR3 consists of 15 residues. The germline V gene encodes CDR1 SGHVS and CDR2 FQNEAQ. The CDR3 spells CASSFTGRGNYGYTF. The CDR3 DNA follows: TGTGCCAGCAGCTTTACAGGGAGGGGTAACTATGGCTACACCTTC. The variable domain in full, with the rest retrieved from reference TRBV7-8 and TRBJ1-2, is GAGVSQSPRYKVAKRGQDVALRCDPISGHVSLFWYQQALGQGPEFLTYFQNEAQLDKSGLPSDRFFAERPEGSVSTLKIQRTQQEDSAVYLCASSFTGRGNYGYTFGSGTRLTVV.

The rearrangement links TRBV30 to TRBJ2-1; 13 bases map to TRBD2. Trimming removed 5 bases from V and 9 bases from J; junction bases left unmatched: 7. CDR1 and CDR2 from the germline V gene are GTSNPN and SVGIG (reference sequence). The CDR3 runs 14 residues. This CDR3 reads CAWQLAGGPGEQFF. CDR3 nucleotides: TGTGCCTGGCAACTAGCGGGGGGGCCGGGTGAGCAGTTCTTC.

This clone was counted between two and nine times. The chain has TRBV19 and TRBJ2-7; 10 bases are a match to TRBD2. Germline-derived CDR1 and CDR2 are LNHDA and SQIVND (reference sequence). The CDR3 spans 18 residues. After removal of 0 bases from V and 1 base from J, the junction contained 9 bases not matched to a gene. Written as DNA, the CDR3 is TGTGCCAGTAGTATAGATCCGAGCGGGACTAGCGCGTCCTACGAGCAGTACTTC. Translating gives CASSIDPSGTSASYEQYF.

The chain employs TRBV5-4 and TRBJ2-1, with 7 bases matching TRBD1. Germline lookup yields CDR1 SGHNT and CDR2 YYREEE (reference sequence). V was clipped by 4 bases and J by 2 bases; unmatched bases: 6. The CDR3 totals 15 residues. CDR3 DNA: TGTGCCAGCAGCCAAGACAGGGCCACCTACAATGAGCAGTTCTTC. This sequence encodes CASSQDRATYNEQFF.

The J gene is TRBJ1-3, the V gene TRBV11-2; D not resolved. V gave up 5 bases and J gave up 5 bases, with 10 bases separating them. Germline loops: CDR1 SGHAT, CDR2 FQNNGV. The CDR3 loop spans 13 amino acids. DNA of the CDR3: TGTGCCAGCAGCCCAGATAGTAGAAACACCATATATTTT. It yields the protein CASSPDSRNTIYF.

This chain joins TRBV25-1 and TRBJ1-2, with D perhaps TRBD1 (6 bases). From germline, CDR1 is MGHDK and CDR2 SYGVNS. This CDR3 has 14 amino acids. V lost 1 base and J 5 bases, leaving 11 bases between the germline ends. The CDR3 region is CASSESGGPYGYTF. The CDR3 DNA sequence: TGTGCCAGCAGTGAATCCGGGGGCCCTTATGGCTACACCTTC.

The CDR3 DNA follows: TGTGCCAGTAGTATTCCAGGGTTTTCACCCCTCCACTTT. Residues: CASSIPGFSPLHF. The chain joins TRBV19 to TRBJ1-6, with D possibly TRBD1 on 5 matching bases. CDR1 is LNHDA and CDR2 is SQIVND in the germline V gene (reference sequence). Trimming took off 3 bases at V and 9 bases at J, with 9 bases between the two ends. This CDR3 has 13 amino acids.

The rearrangement joins TRBV9 to TRBJ2-3; 7 bases match TRBD2. The CDR3 extends over 16 amino acids. Trimming cost V 0 bases and J 2 bases; bases outside gene matches: 6. Per germline, CDR1 SGDLS and CDR2 YYNGEE. The CDR3 loop reads CASSVEGGSPTDTQYF. CDR3 DNA sequence: TGTGCCAGCAGCGTAGAAGGCGGGAGTCCCACAGATACGCAGTATTTT. The full variable domain, its missing parts supplied by reference TRBV9 and TRBJ2-3, is DSGVTQTPKHLITATGQRVTLRCSPRSGDLSVYWYQQSLDQGLQFLIQYYNGEERAKGNILERFSAQQFPDLHSELNLSSLELGDSALYFCASSVEGGSPTDTQYFGPGTRLTVL.

V usage is TRBV3-1 (or the pseudogene TRBV3-2) and J usage is TRBJ1-1, with unresolved D. The germline V and J ends were trimmed by 1 base and 7 bases, with 13 bases remaining between them. This CDR3 comprises 14 residues. Germline CDR1 reads LGHDT; CDR2 reads YNNKEL (reference sequence). The DNA for the CDR3 is TGTGCCAGCAGCCAAGGTTTCGCTGAAGGTGAAGCTTTCTTT. Residues: CASSQGFAEGEAFF.

This chain links TRBV18 with TRBJ1-4; 8 nucleotides agree with TRBD1. V was pared by 2 bases and J by 3 bases, with 5 bases of the junction left unmatched. CDR1 is KGHSH and CDR2 is LQKENI in the germline V gene. The CDR3 loop spans 16 amino acids. For the CDR3, the DNA is TGTGCCAGCTCACCAGGATCGACAGGGGCTAATGAAAAACTGTTTTTT. It yields the protein CASSPGSTGANEKLFF.